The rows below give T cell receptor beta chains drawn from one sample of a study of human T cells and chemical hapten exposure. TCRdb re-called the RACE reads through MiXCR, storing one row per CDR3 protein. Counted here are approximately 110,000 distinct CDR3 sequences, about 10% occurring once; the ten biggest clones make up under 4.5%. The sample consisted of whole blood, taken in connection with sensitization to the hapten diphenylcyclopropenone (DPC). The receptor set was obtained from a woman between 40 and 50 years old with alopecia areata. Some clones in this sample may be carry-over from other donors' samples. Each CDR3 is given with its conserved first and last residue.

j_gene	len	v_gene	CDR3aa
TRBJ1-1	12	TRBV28	CASSYGGIRAFF
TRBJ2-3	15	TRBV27	CASSLVASLTDTQYF
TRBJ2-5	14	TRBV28	CASSPDWKGETQYF
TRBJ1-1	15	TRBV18	CASSMYAGEVTEAFF
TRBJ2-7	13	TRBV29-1	CSVEDRAGGEQYF
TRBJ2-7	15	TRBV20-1	CSARDLGTSGFEQYF
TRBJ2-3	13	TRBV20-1	CSARDIWTDTQYF
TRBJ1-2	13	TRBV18	CASSPSANYGYTF
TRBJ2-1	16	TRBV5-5	CASGTSGSGGRNEQFF
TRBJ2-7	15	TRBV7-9	CASSSGQADAYEQYF
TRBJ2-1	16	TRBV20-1	CSARPPTSGSRNEQFF
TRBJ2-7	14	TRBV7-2	CASSSRDRGPEQYF
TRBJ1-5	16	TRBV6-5	CASSPISGLTNQPQHF
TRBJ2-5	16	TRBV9	CASSVATTGGQETQYF
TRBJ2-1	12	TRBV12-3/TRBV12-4	CASSSGLAGQFF
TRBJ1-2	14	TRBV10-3	CAISESQGYYGYTF
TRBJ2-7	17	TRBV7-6	CASSLESGTSVGGEQYF
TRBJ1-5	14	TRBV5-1	CASSLGQGDQPQHF
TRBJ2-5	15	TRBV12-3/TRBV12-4	CASSSSSGGFQTQYF
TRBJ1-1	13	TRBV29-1	CSVADNPNTEAFF
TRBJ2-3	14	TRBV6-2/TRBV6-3	CASSLGLAADTQYF
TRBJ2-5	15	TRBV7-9	CASSSGLAGEETQYF
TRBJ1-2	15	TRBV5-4	CASSRGQEANYGYTF
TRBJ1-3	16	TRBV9	CASSPLFAGTGNTIYF
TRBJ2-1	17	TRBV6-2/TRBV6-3	CATAAPRSFGVHNEQFF
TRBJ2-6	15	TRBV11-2	CASCIQGPGANVLTF
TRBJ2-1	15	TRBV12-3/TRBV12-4	CASTPPGPHAGEQFF
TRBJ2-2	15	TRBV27	CASSSRAGYTGELFF
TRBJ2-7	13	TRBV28	CASRRLPSYEQYF
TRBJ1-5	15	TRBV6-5	CASSLRTGSGQPQHF
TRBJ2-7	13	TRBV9	CASSPGLRKEQYF
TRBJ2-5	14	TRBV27	CASSTPGQAKTQYF
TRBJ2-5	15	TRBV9	CASSPGGLEVETQYF
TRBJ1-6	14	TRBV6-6	CASEGTTSNSPLHF
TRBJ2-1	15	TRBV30	CAWSWDRGLYNEQFF
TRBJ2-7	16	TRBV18	CASSLQGGTRSYEQYF
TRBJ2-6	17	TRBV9	CASSVTPSSSGANVLTF
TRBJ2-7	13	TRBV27	CATRLAASYEQYF
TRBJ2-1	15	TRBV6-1	CASILSPNSYNEQFF
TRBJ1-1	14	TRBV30	CAWRGTPSGTEAFF
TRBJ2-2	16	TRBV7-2	CASFKGQGESTGELFF
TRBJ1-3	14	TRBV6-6	CATERDGSSDTIYF
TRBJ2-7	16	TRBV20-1	CSAKGLAGVSSYEQYF
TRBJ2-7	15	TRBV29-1	CSVVVGGLGPYEQYF
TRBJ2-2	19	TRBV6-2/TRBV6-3	CASRSPPGRRSPGAGELFF
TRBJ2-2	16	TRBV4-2	CASSPGGEQHTGELFF
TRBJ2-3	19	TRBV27	CASSLPPGLAPPGTDTQYF